A selection of T cell receptor beta chains follows, all from one sample in a study of T cells in Graves' hyperthyroidism and ophthalmopathy. TCRdb itself ran the multiplex PCR reads through MiXCR, one entry per CDR3 protein. The table has about 580,000 distinct CDR3 sequences, roughly 50% seen once. Sequencing input: peripheral blood or thyroid tissue (not recorded which). The receptors shown here come from a woman aged 18 to 35 with Graves' hyperthyroidism. The CDR3 runs from the conserved cysteine through the conserved F or W. A D gene is named only where the DNA matches it firmly. Expanded clones get a size class; other rows say once, few or many, or leave the size out.

j_gene | d_gene | v_gene | abundance | CDR3aa | CDR3nt
TRBJ2-5 | NA | TRBV24-1 | NA | CAAARTGTPEVGTQYF | TGTGCAGCTGCCCGGACCGGGACCCCTGAAGTTGGGACCCAGTACTTC
TRBJ2-7 | TRBD2 | TRBV20-1 | many | CSASPGLAAYEQYF | TGCAGTGCTAGTCCGGGACTAGCGGCCTACGAGCAGTACTTC
TRBJ2-3 | NA | TRBV24-1 | many | CASGDQGTDTQYF | TGTGCCTCCGGGGACCAGGGCACAGATACGCAGTATTTT
TRBJ2-1 | NA | TRBV20-1 | NA | CSALGGPTDEQFF | TGCAGTGCCCTCGGGGGTCCTACTGATGAGCAGTTCTTC
TRBJ2-7 | TRBD2 | TRBV20-1 | many | CSARALSGKLGEQYF | TGCAGTGCTAGAGCCTTGAGCGGGAAGCTAGGGGAGCAGTACTTC
TRBJ2-5 | TRBD1 | TRBV7-7 | NA | CARRDRVGETQYF | TGTGCTAGGCGGGACAGGGTAGGAGAGACCCAGTACTTC
TRBJ1-2 | NA | TRBV7-2 | many | CASSWGLGYTF | TGTGCCAGCAGCTGGGGTCTTGGCTACACCTTC
TRBJ1-3 | NA | TRBV5-6 | many | CASSQQGLSGNTIYF | TGTGCCAGCAGCCAACAGGGCCTCTCTGGAAACACCATATATTTT
TRBJ1-4 | TRBD1 | TRBV7-6 | once | CASSYRGGEKLFF | TGTGCCAGCAGTTACAGGGGAGGCGAAAAACTGTTTTTT
TRBJ1-4 | TRBD1 | TRBV4-1 | many | CASSPGQGPEKLFF | TGCGCCAGCAGTCCGGGACAGGGACCTGAAAAACTGTTTTTT
TRBJ1-5 | NA | TRBV29-1 | NA | CSVFGLAGTNEHF | TGCAGCGTTTTTGGACTAGCGGGAACGAACGAGCATTTT
TRBJ2-7 | NA | TRBV20-1 | NA | CSASTGSFYEQYF | TGCAGTGCCAGCACGGGCTCATTCTACGAGCAGTACTTC
TRBJ2-7 | NA | TRBV9 | many | CASSVAPSDSGVYEQYF | TGTGCCAGCAGCGTAGCTCCATCGGACAGCGGAGTCTACGAGCAGTACTTC
TRBJ1-2 | TRBD1 | TRBV7-2 | many | CASSPWTGGGYGYTF | TGTGCCAGCAGCCCGTGGACAGGGGGCGGCTATGGCTACACCTTC
TRBJ2-6 | NA | TRBV24-1 | NA | CATSDSLDRIPSGANVLTF | TGTGCCACCAGTGACTCCCTTGACAGGATCCCCTCTGGGGCCAACGTCCTGACTTTC
TRBJ1-5 | NA | TRBV7-2 | many | CASSLLWNQPQHF | TGTGCCAGCAGCTTACTTTGGAATCAGCCCCAGCATTTT
TRBJ2-1 | NA | TRBV20-1 | once | CSASVSNEQFF | TGCAGTGCTAGCGTTTCAAATGAGCAGTTCTTC
TRBJ1-1 | TRBD1 | TRBV20-1 | NA | CSASGVGQGVTEAFF | TGCAGTGCTAGTGGGGTCGGACAGGGTGTCACTGAAGCTTTCTTT
TRBJ1-5 | TRBD1 | TRBV12-3/TRBV12-4 | NA | CASMSRGRYQPQHF | TGTGCCAGCATGTCCAGGGGGCGATATCAGCCCCAGCATTTT
TRBJ1-1 | TRBD1 | TRBV6-6 | NA | CASSYSTTGAQGTEAFF | TGTGCCAGCAGTTACTCGACGACAGGGGCGCAGGGCACTGAAGCTTTCTTT
TRBJ2-2 | TRBD2 | TRBV10-3 | NA | CAISDPSLAGVTGELFF | TGTGCCATCAGTGACCCATCACTAGCGGGAGTCACCGGGGAGCTGTTTTTT
TRBJ1-2 | NA | TRBV6-5 | many | CASIPRARPYGYTF | TGTGCCAGCATCCCGAGGGCCAGACCCTATGGCTACACCTTC
TRBJ2-5 | NA | TRBV4-2 | NA | CASSTGLETQYF | TGTGCCAGCAGCACGGGACTAGAGACCCAGTACTTC
TRBJ1-2 | TRBD1 | TRBV14 | many | CASSQGGTGFGYTF | TGTGCCAGCAGCCAAGGAGGGACAGGGTTTGGCTACACCTTC
TRBJ2-7 | TRBD1 | TRBV30 | few | CAWSVRDRAYEQYF | TGTGCCTGGAGTGTACGGGACAGAGCCTACGAGCAGTACTTC
TRBJ1-4 | TRBD1 | TRBV2 | once | CASLVWGDSNEKLFF | TGTGCCAGCTTGGTGTGGGGGGACAGTAATGAAAAACTGTTTTTT
TRBJ1-1 | NA | TRBV7-2 | NA | CASSPLAGACTFF | TGTGCCAGCAGCCCATTGGCGGGGGCGTGTACTTTCTTT
TRBJ2-3 | TRBD1 | TRBV5-1 | few | CASSVGQDTDTQYF | TGCGCCAGCAGCGTGGGACAGGACACAGATACGCAGTATTTT
TRBJ2-7 | TRBD2 | TRBV7-9 | NA | CASSPAGTVEQYF | TGTGCCAGCAGCCCAGCGGGGACGGTCGAGCAGTACTTC
TRBJ2-5 | TRBD1 | TRBV5-8 | many | CASSPGTGHQETQYF | TGTGCCAGCAGCCCGGGGACAGGCCATCAAGAGACCCAGTACTTC
TRBJ1-1 | TRBD1 | TRBV20-1 | many | CSAMGTGVWAFF | TGCAGTGCGATGGGGACAGGGGTTTGGGCTTTCTTT
TRBJ2-2 | TRBD1 | TRBV5-1 | many | CASSLITGGRTGELFF | TGCGCCAGCAGCTTGATAACAGGGGGTAGAACCGGGGAGCTGTTTTTT
TRBJ2-5 | TRBD2 | TRBV10-2 | NA | CASKEAGRETQYF | TGCGCCAGCAAGGAAGCGGGACGGGAGACCCAGTACTTC
TRBJ1-5 | NA | TRBV12-3/TRBV12-4 | many | CASSLYGVEQPQHF | TGTGCCAGCAGTTTATATGGGGTGGAGCAGCCCCAGCATTTT
TRBJ2-4 | NA | TRBV10-3 | NA | CAISDQGYIQYF | TGTGCCATCAGTGATCAGGGGTACATTCAGTACTTC
TRBJ2-2 | TRBD2 | TRBV6-5 | many | CASRPSRSGRATGELFF | TGTGCCAGCAGACCGAGTAGGAGCGGGAGGGCCACCGGGGAGCTGTTTTTT
TRBJ2-2 | TRBD1 | TRBV4-2 | many | CASRRTGDNTGELFF | TGTGCCAGCCGCCGGACAGGGGACAACACCGGGGAGCTGTTTTTT